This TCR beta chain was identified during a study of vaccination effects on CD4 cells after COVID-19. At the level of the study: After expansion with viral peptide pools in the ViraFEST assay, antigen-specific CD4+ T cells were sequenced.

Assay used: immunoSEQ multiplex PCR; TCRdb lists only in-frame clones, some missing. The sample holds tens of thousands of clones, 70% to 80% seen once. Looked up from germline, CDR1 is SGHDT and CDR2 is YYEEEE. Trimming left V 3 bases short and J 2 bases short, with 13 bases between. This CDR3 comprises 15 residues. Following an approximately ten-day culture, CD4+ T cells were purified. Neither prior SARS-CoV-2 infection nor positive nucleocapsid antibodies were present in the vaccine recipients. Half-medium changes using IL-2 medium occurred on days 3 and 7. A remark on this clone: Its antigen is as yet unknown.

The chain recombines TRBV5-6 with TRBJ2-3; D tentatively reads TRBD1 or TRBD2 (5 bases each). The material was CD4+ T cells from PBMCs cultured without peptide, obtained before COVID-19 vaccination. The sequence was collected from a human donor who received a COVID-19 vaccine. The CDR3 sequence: CASSWGRINTDTQYF. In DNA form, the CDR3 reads TGTGCCAGCAGCTGGGGACGCATAAACACAGATACGCAGTATTTT.